The sequence of this T cell receptor (beta chain) was determined in a study of type 1 regulatory T cells. Overall study: An in vitro protocol generated T-allo10, a Tr1-enriched, alloantigen-specific CD4 T cell product.

CDR3 length: 13 residues. V was shortened by 1 base and J by 6 bases, with 7 bases between the two germline ends. Germline V CDR1 and CDR2: SGHRS, YFSETQ. MiXCR was run by TCRdb on the reads, yielding one entry per CDR3 protein. The table shows 13,000 to 15,000 distinct CDR3 sequences, with roughly 15% occurring only once. Ten or more counts support this clonotype. Its antigen remains unknown. What was sequenced was cultured T cells, either the whole culture or a sorted T cell fraction (not recorded which). The receptor was isolated from a human donor in good health. The J gene is TRBJ2-2, the V gene TRBV5-1; D unclear. The CDR3 sequence is CASSLIWPGELFF. CDR3 nucleotides: TGCGCCAGCAGCTTGATTTGGCCCGGGGAGCTGTTTTTT.